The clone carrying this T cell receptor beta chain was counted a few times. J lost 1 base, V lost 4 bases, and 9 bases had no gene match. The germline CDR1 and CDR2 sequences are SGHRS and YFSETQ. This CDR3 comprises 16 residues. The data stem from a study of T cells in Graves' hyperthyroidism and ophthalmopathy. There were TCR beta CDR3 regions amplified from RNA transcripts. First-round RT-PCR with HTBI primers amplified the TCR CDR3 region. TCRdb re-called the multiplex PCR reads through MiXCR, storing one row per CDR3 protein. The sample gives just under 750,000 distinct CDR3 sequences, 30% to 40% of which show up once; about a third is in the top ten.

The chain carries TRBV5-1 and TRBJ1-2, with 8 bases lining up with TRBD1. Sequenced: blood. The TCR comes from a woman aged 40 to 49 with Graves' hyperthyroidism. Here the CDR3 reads CASSRGVTGDNYGYTF. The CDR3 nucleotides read TGCGCCAGCAGCCGTGGCGTGACAGGGGATAACTATGGCTACACCTTC.